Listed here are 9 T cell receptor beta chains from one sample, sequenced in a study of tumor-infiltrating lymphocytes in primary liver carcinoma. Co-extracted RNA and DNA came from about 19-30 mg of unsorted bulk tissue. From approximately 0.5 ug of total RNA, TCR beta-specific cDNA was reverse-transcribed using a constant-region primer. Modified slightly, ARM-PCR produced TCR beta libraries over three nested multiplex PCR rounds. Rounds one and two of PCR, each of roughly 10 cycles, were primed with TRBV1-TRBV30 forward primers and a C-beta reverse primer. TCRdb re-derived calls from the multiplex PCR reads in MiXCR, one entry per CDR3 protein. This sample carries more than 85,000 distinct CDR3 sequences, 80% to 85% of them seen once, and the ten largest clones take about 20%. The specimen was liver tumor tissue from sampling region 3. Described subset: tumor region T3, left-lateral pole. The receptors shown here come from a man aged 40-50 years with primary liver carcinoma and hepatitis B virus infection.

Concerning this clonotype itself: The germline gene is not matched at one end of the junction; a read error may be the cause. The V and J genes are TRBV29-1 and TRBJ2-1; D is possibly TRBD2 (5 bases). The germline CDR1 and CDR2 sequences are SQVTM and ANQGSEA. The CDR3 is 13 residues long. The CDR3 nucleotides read TGCAGCGTGACTAACGGGAAGCTCTATGAGCAGTTCTTT. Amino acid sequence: CSVTNGKLYEQFF.

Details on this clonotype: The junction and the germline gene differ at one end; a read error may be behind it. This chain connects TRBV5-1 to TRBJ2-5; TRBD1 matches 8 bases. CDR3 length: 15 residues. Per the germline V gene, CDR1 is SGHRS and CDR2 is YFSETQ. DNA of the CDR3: TGCGCCGGCAGTTTGTATCAGGGACAGGAAGAGACCCAGTACTTC. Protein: CAGSLYQGQEETQYF.

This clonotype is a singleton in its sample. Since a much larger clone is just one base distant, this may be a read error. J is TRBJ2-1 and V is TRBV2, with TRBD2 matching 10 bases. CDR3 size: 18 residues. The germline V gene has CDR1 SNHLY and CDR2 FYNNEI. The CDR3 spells CASSETAGGPSDINEQLF. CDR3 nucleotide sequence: TGTGCCAGCAGTGAAACAGCGGGAGGGCCCTCGGACATCAATGAGCAGTTATTC.

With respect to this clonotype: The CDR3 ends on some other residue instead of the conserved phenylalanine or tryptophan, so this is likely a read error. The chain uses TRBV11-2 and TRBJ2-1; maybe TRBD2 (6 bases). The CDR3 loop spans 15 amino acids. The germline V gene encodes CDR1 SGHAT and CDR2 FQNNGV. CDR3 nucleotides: TGTGCCAGCAGTCCTGGGACTTCTTCCTACAATAAGCAGTTCTAC. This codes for CASSPGTSSYNKQFY.

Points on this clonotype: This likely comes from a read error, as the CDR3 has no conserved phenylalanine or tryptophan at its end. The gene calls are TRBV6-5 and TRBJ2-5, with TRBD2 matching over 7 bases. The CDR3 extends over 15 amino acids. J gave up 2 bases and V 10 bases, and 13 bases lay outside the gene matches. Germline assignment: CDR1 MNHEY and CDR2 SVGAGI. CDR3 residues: CAKSYAGVVQETQYV. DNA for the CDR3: TGTGCCAAAAGCTACGCGGGAGTGGTACAAGAGACCCAGTACGTC.

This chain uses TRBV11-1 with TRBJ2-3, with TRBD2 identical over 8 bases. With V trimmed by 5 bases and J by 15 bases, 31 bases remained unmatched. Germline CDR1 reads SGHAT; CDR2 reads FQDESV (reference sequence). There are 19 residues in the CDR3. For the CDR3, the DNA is TGTGCCAGCAGCGGGGCCCGGACTAGCAGGAGGGCCCTGACAGATATGCAATATTTT. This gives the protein CASSGARTSRRALTDMQYF.

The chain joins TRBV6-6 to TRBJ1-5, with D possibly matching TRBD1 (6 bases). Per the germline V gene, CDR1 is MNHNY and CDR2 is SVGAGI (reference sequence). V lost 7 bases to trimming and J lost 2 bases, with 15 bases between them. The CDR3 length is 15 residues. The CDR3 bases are TGTGCCAGCATTAGGGGAAGGGGGGGCAATCAGCCCCAGCATTTT. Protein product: CASIRGRGGNQPQHF.

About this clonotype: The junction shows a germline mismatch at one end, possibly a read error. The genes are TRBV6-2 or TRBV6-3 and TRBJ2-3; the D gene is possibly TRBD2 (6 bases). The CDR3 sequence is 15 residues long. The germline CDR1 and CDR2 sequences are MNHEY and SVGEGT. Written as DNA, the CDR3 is TGTGCCAGCAGTAGGGCTAACGGGAGAACAGATATGCAGTATTTT. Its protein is CASSRANGRTDMQYF.

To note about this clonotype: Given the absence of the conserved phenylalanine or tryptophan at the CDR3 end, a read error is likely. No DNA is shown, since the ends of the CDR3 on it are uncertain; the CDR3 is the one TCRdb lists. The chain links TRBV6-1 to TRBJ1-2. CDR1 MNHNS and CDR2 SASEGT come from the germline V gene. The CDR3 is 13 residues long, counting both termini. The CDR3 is CASSEVPNYGYTL.